This TCR beta chain was observed in a study of shared clonotypes between healthy human individuals. Execution of the assay was at deep level. Template amounts of roughly 300 ng DNA, around 31,000 T cell genomes, were employed in unsorted PBMC replicate PCRs. Source study methods: Filtering of immunoSEQ junctional sequences could not match full-length read filtering. Here immunoSEQ multiplex PCR was the method, and the copy in TCRdb shows in-frame clones only, minus some. The V and J calls and clone size come from that table; D and trimming were worked out from the DNA. The table records about 530,000 clones, approximately 79% of them present only once. Germline V gene sequence: CDR1 MDHEN, CDR2 SYDVKM. Trimming pared 5 bases from V and 0 bases from J, leaving 14 bases between. There are 16 residues in the CDR3.

This receptor was obtained from a woman aged 40-49 years in good health. Some clones in this sample may be carry-over from other donors' samples. The chain employs TRBV28 and TRBJ1-3; a weak D match, TRBD1 (6 bases). Sequenced sample: PBMCs. The chain's CDR3 is CASSRYRADSGNTIYF. CDR3 sequence (DNA): TGTGCCAGCAGTCGATACAGGGCCGACTCTGGAAACACCATATATTTT.